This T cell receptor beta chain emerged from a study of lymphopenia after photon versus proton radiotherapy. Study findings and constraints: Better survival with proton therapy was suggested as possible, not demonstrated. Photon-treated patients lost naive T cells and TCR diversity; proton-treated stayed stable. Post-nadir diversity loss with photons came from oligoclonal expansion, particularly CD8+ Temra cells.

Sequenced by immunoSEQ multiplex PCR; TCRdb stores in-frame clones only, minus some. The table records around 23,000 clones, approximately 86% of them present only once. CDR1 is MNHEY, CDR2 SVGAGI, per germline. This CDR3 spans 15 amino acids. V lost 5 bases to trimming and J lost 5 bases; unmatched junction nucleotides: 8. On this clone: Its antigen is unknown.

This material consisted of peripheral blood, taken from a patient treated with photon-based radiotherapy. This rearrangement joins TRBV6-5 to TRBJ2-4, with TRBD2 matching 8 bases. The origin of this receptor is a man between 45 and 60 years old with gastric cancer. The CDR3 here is CASSILGGGQNIQYF. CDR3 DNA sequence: TGTGCCAGCAGTATCCTCGGGGGGGGGCAAAACATTCAGTACTTC.